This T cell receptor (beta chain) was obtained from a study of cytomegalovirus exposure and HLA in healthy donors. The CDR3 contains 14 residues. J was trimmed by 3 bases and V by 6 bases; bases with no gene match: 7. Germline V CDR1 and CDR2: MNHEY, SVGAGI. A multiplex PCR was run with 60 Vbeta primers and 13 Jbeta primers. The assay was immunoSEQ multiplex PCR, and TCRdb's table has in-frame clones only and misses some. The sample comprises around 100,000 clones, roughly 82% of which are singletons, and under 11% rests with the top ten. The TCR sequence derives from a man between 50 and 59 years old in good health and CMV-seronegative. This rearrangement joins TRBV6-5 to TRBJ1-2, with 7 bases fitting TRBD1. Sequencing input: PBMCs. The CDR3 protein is CASRAGGGDYGYTF. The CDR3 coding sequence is TGTGCCAGCAGGGCTGGAGGGGGCGACTATGGCTACACCTTC.